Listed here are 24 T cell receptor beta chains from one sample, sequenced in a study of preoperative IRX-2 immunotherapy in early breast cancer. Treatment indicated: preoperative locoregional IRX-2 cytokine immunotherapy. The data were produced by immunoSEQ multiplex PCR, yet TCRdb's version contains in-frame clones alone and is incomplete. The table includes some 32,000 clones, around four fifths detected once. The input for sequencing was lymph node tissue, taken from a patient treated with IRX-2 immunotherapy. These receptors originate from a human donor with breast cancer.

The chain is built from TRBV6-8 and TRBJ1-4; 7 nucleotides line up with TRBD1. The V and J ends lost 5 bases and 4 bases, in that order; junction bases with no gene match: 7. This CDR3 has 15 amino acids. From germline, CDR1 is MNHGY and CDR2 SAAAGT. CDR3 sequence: CASSNTGAFNEKLFF. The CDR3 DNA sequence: TGTGCCAGCAGTAATACAGGGGCGTTTAATGAAAAACTGTTTTTT.

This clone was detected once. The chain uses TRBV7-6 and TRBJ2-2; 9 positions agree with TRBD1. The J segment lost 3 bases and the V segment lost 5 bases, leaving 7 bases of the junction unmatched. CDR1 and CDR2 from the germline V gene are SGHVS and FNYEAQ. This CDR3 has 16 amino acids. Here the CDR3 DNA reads TGTGCCAGCAGCGGGGGCGGGACAGGGTACACCGGGGAGCTGTTTTTT. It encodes CASSGGGTGYTGELFF.

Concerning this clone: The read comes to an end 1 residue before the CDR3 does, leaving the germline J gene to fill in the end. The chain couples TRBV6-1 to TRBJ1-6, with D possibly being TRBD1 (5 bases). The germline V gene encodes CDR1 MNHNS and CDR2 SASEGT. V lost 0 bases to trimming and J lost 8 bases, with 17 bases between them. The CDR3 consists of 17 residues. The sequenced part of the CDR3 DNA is TGTGCCAGCAGTGAAGCGGCAGCAGGGAGGCTGGATTCACCCCTCCAC. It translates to CASSEAAAGRLDSPLH. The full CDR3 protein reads CASSEAAAGRLDSPLHF.

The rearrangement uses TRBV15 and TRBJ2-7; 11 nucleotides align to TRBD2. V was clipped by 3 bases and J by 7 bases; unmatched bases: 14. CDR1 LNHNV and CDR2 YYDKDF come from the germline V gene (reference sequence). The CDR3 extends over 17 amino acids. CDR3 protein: CATSSVTSGNRGEEQYF. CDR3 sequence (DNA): TGTGCCACCAGCAGCGTGACTAGCGGGAACCGGGGAGAAGAGCAGTACTTC.

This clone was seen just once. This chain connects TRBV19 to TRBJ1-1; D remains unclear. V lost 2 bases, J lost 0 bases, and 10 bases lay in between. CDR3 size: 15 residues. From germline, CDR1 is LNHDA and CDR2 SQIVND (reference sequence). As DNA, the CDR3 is TGTGCCAGTAGTATATGGAGGGCGATGAACACTGAAGCTTTCTTT. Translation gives CASSIWRAMNTEAFF.

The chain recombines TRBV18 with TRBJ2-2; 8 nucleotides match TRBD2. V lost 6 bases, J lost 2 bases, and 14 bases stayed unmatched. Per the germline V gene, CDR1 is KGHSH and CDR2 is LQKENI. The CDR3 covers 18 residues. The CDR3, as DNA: TGTGCCAGCTCCCAGACCCGGAAGGGACTAGGAAACACCGGGGAGCTGTTTTTT. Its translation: CASSQTRKGLGNTGELFF.

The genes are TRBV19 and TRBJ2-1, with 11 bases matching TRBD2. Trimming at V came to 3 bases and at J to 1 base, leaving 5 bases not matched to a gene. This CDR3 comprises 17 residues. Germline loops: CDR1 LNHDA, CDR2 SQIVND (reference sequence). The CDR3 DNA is TGTGCCAGTAGTATCAATAGCGGGGGGGCTTCCTACAATGAGCAGTTCTTC. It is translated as CASSINSGGASYNEQFF. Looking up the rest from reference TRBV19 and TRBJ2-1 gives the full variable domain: DGGITQSPKYLFRKEGQNVTLSCEQNLNHDAMYWYRQDPGQGLRLIYYSQIVNDFQKGDIAEGYSVSREKKESFPLTVTSAQKNPTAFYLCASSINSGGASYNEQFFGPGTRLTVL.

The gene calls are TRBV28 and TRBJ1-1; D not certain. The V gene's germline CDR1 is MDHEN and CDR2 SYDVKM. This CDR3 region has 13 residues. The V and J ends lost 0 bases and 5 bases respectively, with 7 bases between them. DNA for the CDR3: TGTGCCAGCAGTTTATGGGTGAGGACTGAAGCTTTCTTT. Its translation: CASSLWVRTEAFF.

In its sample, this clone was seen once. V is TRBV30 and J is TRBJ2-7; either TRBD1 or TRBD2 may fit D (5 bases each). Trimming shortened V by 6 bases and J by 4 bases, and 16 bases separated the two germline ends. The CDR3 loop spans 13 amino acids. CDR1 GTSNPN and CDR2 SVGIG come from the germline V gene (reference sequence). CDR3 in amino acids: CACGTRRSYEQYF. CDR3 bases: TGTGCCTGTGGGACCCGGCGGTCATACGAGCAGTACTTC.

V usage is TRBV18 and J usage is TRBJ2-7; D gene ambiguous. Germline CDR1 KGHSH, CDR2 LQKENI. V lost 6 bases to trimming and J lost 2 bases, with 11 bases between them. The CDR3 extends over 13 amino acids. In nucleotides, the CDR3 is TGTGCCAGCTCGGCGACTCCCGCCTACGAGCAGTACTTC. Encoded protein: CASSATPAYEQYF.

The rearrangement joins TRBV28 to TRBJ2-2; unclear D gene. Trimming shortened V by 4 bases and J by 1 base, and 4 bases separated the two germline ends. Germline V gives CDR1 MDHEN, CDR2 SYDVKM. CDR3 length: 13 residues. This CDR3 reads CASSSLNTGELFF. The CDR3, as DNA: TGTGCCAGCAGTTCATTGAACACCGGGGAGCTGTTTTTT.

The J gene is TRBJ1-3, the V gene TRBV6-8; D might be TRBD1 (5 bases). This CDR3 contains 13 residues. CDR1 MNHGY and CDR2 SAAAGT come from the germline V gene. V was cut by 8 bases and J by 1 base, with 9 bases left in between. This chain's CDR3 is CASRGDSGNTIYF. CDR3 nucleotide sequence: TGTGCCAGCCGGGGGGATTCTGGAAACACCATATATTTT.

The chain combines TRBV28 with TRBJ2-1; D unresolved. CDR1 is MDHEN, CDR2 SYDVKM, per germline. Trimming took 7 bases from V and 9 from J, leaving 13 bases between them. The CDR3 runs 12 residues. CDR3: CASTRTRSEQFF. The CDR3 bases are TGTGCCAGCACCCGAACCCGTAGTGAGCAGTTCTTC.

In nucleotides, the CDR3 is TGTGCCAGCAGTTACGGTGCAGGGGGCACAGCTTTCTTT. Encoded protein: CASSYGAGGTAFF. V and J are TRBV6-8 and TRBJ1-1; TRBD1 matches at 8 bases. The CDR3 contains 13 residues. CDR1 is MNHGY and CDR2 is SAAAGT in the germline V gene. The V gene end was trimmed by 2 bases and the J gene end by 10 bases; junction bases not matched to a gene: 6.

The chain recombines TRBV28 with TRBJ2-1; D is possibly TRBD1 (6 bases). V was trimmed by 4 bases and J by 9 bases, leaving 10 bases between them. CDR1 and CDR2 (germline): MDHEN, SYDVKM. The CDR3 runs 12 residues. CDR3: CASSYSGVEQFF. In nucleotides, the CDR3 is TGTGCCAGCAGTTACTCAGGGGTTGAGCAGTTCTTC.

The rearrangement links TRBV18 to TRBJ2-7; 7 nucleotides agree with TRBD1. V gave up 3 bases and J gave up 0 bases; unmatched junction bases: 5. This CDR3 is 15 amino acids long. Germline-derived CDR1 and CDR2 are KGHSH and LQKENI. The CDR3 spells CASSPGQVNSYEQYF. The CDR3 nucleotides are TGTGCCAGCTCACCCGGACAGGTTAACTCCTACGAGCAGTACTTC. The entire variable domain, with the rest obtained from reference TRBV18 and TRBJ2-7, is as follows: NAGVMQNPRHLVRRRGQEARLRCSPMKGHSHVYWYRQLPEEGLKFMVYLQKENIIDESGMPKERFSAEFPKEGPSILRIQQVVRGDSAAYFCASSPGQVNSYEQYFGPGTRLTVT.

The CDR3 loop is CSVEIQGAGEQYF. CDR3 in DNA: TGCAGCGTTGAAATACAGGGGGCGGGAGAGCAGTACTTC. The V and J genes are TRBV29-1 and TRBJ2-7; 9 bases agree with TRBD1. The CDR3 contains 13 residues. CDR1 is SQVTM, CDR2 ANQGSEA, per germline. Unmatched junction bases numbered 6, after V lost 2 bases and J lost 7 bases.

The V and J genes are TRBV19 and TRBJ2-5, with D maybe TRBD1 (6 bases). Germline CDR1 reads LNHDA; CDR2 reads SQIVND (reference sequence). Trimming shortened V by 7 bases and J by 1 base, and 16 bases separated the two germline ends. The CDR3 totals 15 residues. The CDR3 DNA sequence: TGTGCCAGTACGAGCCGGGGCAGGGGCCAAGAGACCCAGTACTTC. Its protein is CASTSRGRGQETQYF. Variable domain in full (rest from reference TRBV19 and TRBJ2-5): DGGITQSPKYLFRKEGQNVTLSCEQNLNHDAMYWYRQDPGQGLRLIYYSQIVNDFQKGDIAEGYSVSREKKESFPLTVTSAQKNPTAFYLCASTSRGRGQETQYFGPGTRLLVL.

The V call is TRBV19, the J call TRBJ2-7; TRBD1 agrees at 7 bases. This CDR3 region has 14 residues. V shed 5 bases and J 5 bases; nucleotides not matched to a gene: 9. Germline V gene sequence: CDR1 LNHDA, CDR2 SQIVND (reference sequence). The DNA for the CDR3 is TGTGCCAGTAGTCCACGGGACAGTTTGAACGAGCAGTACTTC. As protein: CASSPRDSLNEQYF.

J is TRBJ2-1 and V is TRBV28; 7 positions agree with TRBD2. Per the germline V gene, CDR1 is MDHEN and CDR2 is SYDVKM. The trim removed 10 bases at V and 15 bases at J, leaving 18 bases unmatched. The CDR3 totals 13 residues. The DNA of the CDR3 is TGTGCCATAGCCTCCGGGACTACCTACCGACCGTTCTTC. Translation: CAIASGTTYRPFF.

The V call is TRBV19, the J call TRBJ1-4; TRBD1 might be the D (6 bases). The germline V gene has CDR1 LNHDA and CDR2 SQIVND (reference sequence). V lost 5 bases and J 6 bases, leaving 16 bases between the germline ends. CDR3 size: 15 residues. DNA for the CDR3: TGTGCCAGTAGTCCCTCAGGGGATGGTCATGAAAAACTGTTTTTT. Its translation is CASSPSGDGHEKLFF.

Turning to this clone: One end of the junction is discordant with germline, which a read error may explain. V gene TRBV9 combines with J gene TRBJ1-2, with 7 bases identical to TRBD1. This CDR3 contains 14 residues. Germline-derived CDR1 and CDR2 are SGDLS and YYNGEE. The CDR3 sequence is CASSVGTANYGYTF. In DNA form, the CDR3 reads TGTGCCAGCAGTGTAGGGACAGCTAACTATGGCTACACCTTC.

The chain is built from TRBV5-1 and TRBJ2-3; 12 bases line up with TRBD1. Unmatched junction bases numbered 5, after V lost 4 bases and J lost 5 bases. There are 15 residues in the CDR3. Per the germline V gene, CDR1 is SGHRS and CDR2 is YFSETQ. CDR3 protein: CASSIGTGGEDTQYF. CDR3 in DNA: TGCGCCAGCAGCATCGGGACAGGGGGCGAAGATACGCAGTATTTT.

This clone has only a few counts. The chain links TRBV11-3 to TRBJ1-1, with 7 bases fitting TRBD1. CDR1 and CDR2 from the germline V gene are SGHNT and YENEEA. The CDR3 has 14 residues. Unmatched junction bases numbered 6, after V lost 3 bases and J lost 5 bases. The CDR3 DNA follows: TGTGCCAGCAGCTTTCCAGGGGGGCAAACTGAAGCTTTCTTT. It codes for CASSFPGGQTEAFF.